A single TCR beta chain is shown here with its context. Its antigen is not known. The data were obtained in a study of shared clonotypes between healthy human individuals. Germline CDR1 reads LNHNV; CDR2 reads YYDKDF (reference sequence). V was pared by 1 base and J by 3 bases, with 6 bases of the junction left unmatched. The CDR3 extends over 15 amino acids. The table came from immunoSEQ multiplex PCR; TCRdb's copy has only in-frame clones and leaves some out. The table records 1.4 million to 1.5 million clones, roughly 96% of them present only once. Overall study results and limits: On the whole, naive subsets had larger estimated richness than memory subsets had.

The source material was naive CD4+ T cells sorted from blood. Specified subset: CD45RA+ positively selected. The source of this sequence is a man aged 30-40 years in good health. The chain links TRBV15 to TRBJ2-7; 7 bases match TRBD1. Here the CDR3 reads CATSRVWDRHYEQYF. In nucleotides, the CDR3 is TGTGCCACCAGCAGAGTCTGGGACAGACACTACGAGCAGTACTTC.